A single sample gave rise to the 19 T cell receptor beta chains below, sequenced in a study of OX40 agonist ivuxolimab in advanced cancers. Clones were read by immunoSEQ multiplex PCR, and TCRdb kept only the in-frame ones, dropping some. The sample records approximately 80,000 clones, about 88% being singletons. The input for sequencing was CD4+ or CD8+ T cells sorted from blood, taken in a trial of the OX40 agonist ivuxolimab. These receptors were taken from an adult with an advanced solid tumor such as melanoma, head and neck, liver or kidney cancer.

The rearrangement links TRBV27 to TRBJ2-7; D call uncertain. Trimming left V 5 bases short and J 3 bases short, with 5 bases between. In germline, CDR1 is MNHEY, CDR2 SMNVEV (reference sequence). This CDR3 comprises 11 residues. CDR3 DNA sequence: TGTGCCAGCAGTGCCTTCTACGAGCAGTACTTC. This encodes CASSAFYEQYF.

This chain links TRBV6-6 with TRBJ1-2; TRBD1 might be the D (6 bases). The germline V gene has CDR1 MNHNY and CDR2 SVGAGI (reference sequence). V was trimmed by 4 bases and J by 6 bases, leaving 21 bases between them. This CDR3 has 16 residues. This CDR3 reads CASSSQLGGRLDGYTF. CDR3 nucleotides: TGTGCCAGCAGTTCCCAACTTGGGGGGCGCTTAGATGGCTACACCTTC.

The CDR3 region is CACKEGYEQYF. CDR3 nucleotide sequence: TGTGCCTGCAAGGAGGGCTACGAGCAGTACTTC. The rearrangement links TRBV30 to TRBJ2-7, with a possible D match to TRBD2 (6 bases). The V gene's germline CDR1 is GTSNPN and CDR2 SVGIG (reference sequence). V was trimmed by 6 bases and J by 3 bases, leaving 9 bases between them. This CDR3 has 11 residues.

Details on this clone: Other DNA variants within this sample encode the same CDR3. This chain links TRBV5-1 with TRBJ2-6; D is unresolved. V gave up 5 bases and J gave up 0 bases, with 3 bases separating them. Germline V gene sequence: CDR1 SGHRS, CDR2 YFSETQ. The CDR3 has 13 amino acids. CDR3 bases: TGCGCCAGCAGATTCTCTGGGGCCAACGTCCTGACTTTC. Its protein product is CASRFSGANVLTF.

The rearrangement joins TRBV6-6 to TRBJ1-4; D is possibly TRBD1 (5 bases). V dropped 6 bases and J dropped 4 bases, with 15 bases sitting between them. Per germline, CDR1 MNHNY and CDR2 SVGAGI (reference sequence). The CDR3 has 15 amino acids. This chain's CDR3 is CASSSPDRVNEKLFF. The DNA for the CDR3 is TGTGCCAGCAGCTCACCTGACAGAGTTAATGAAAAACTGTTTTTT.

The table lists this clone with a count of one. The chain joins TRBV27 to TRBJ2-7; possibly TRBD2 for D (5 bases). The CDR3 runs 13 residues. Trimming shortened V by 3 bases and J by 2 bases, and 8 bases separated the two germline ends. Germline V gene lookup returns CDR1 MNHEY and CDR2 SMNVEV (reference sequence). CDR3 residues: CASSFAGAYEQYF. As DNA, the CDR3 is TGTGCCAGCAGTTTCGCCGGGGCCTACGAGCAGTACTTC.

This clone was counted once. The chain joins TRBV18 to TRBJ2-1, with unresolved D. Germline V CDR1 and CDR2: KGHSH, LQKENI. Between the trimmed V and J ends, which lost 0 bases and 1 base, there was a span of 10 bases. The CDR3 extends over 16 amino acids. CDR3 sequence: CASSPPHVGSYNEQFF. The DNA for the CDR3 is TGTGCCAGCTCACCACCCCACGTGGGATCCTACAATGAGCAGTTCTTC. Full variable domain (missing parts from reference TRBV18 and TRBJ2-1): NAGVMQNPRHLVRRRGQEARLRCSPMKGHSHVYWYRQLPEEGLKFMVYLQKENIIDESGMPKERFSAEFPKEGPSILRIQQVVRGDSAAYFCASSPPHVGSYNEQFFGPGTRLTVL.

This rearrangement joins TRBV7-9 to TRBJ1-4; perhaps TRBD1 as D (6 bases). CDR3 length: 16 amino acids. Germline CDR1 reads SEHNR; CDR2 reads FQNEAQ (reference sequence). V was trimmed by 0 bases and J by 6 bases, leaving 14 bases between them. The CDR3 DNA sequence: TGTGCCAGCAGCTTAGCGCGGAGGGGGGTCTATGAAAAACTGTTTTTT. Translating gives CASSLARRGVYEKLFF. Filled out from reference TRBV7-9 and TRBJ1-4, the complete variable domain reads DTGVSQNPRHKITKRGQNVTFRCDPISEHNRLYWYRQTLGQGPEFLTYFQNEAQLEKSRLLSDRFSAERPKGSFSTLEIQRTEQGDSAMYLCASSLARRGVYEKLFFGSGTQLSVL.

CDR3 loop: CASSEWGRKNTEAFF. The CDR3 DNA sequence: TGTGCCAGCAGTGAATGGGGACGCAAGAACACTGAAGCTTTCTTT. The V gene is TRBV2, the J gene TRBJ1-1; D might be TRBD1 (5 bases). CDR3 length: 15 amino acids. CDR1 and CDR2 from the germline V gene are SNHLY and FYNNEI. Trimming cost V 2 bases and J 1 base, with 11 bases left between them.

The J gene is TRBJ1-2, the V gene TRBV19, with TRBD1 matching over 8 bases. Germline V gene data show CDR1 as LNHDA and CDR2 as SQIVND (reference sequence). The CDR3 extends over 13 amino acids. V shed 6 bases, J shed 9 bases, and the junction held 9 bases outside the gene matches. DNA for the CDR3: TGTGCCAGTAGGAACTCAGGGGGCAGCAGCTACACCTTC. Amino acids: CASRNSGGSSYTF.

The J gene is TRBJ2-7, the V gene TRBV7-8, with D perhaps matching TRBD1 or TRBD2 (5 bases each). From germline, CDR1 is SGHVS and CDR2 FQNEAQ. V shed 1 base and J shed 5 bases, with 9 bases lying between them. The CDR3 is 13 amino acids. Here the CDR3 reads CASSLVQEDEQYF. The CDR3 DNA follows: TGTGCCAGCAGCTTAGTACAGGAGGACGAGCAGTACTTC. Filled out from reference TRBV7-8 and TRBJ2-7, the complete variable domain reads GAGVSQSPRYKVAKRGQDVALRCDPISGHVSLFWYQQALGQGPEFLTYFQNEAQLDKSGLPSDRFFAERPEGSVSTLKIQRTQQEDSAVYLCASSLVQEDEQYFGPGTRLTVT.

The rearrangement uses TRBV15 and TRBJ1-4, with D possibly TRBD1 on 5 matching bases. This CDR3 contains 16 residues. Trimming cost V 5 bases and J 11 bases, with 24 bases left between them. Germline CDR1 is LNHNV and CDR2 is YYDKDF (reference sequence). CDR3 loop: CATSHRRSGLTGKLFF. For the CDR3, the DNA is TGTGCCACCAGCCACCGGCGATCGGGGCTGACGGGGAAACTGTTTTTT.

This sequence joins TRBV7-2 and TRBJ2-1; TRBD2 aligns across 11 bases. The ends lost 4 bases at V and 6 bases at J; junction bases unmatched: 5. Germline loops: CDR1 SGHTA, CDR2 FQGNSA. CDR3 length equals 15 residues. CDR3 sequence (DNA): TGTGCCAGCAGCTCGGGACTAGCGGAGACCAATGAGCAGTTCTTC. Translated: CASSSGLAETNEQFF.

The gene calls are TRBV29-1 and TRBJ2-3; D gene ambiguous. The germline V and J ends were trimmed by 0 bases and 4 bases, with 14 bases remaining between them. CDR3 size: 15 residues. Germline V gene data show CDR1 as SQVTM and CDR2 as ANQGSEA. The CDR3 DNA sequence: TGCAGCGTTGAAGACCGAAGTTACGGGCCAGATACGCAGTATTTT. This sequence encodes CSVEDRSYGPDTQYF.

The gene calls are TRBV11-2 and TRBJ1-2, with TRBD1 as a possible D gene (5 bases). This CDR3 has 14 residues. Germline CDR1 SGHAT, CDR2 FQNNGV. The ends were cut back, 7 bases at V and 6 bases at J, with 18 bases in the middle. DNA of the CDR3: TGTGCCAGCAACCCTATGCAGGGAATCCATGGCTACACCTTC. Protein: CASNPMQGIHGYTF.

This clone was picked up one time. The rearrangement links TRBV7-9 to TRBJ2-5, with 9 bases fitting TRBD1. The V segment lost 3 bases and the J segment 1 base; nucleotides outside the gene matches: 6. From germline, CDR1 is SEHNR and CDR2 FQNEAQ (reference sequence). This CDR3 spans 16 amino acids. CDR3: CASSFDPGQGQETQYF. The DNA of the CDR3 is TGTGCCAGCAGCTTTGATCCGGGACAGGGCCAAGAGACCCAGTACTTC.

The gene calls are TRBV7-3 and TRBJ2-1; 7 bases line up with TRBD2. The V gene end was trimmed by 3 bases and the J gene end by 3 bases; junction bases not matched to a gene: 5. The CDR3 has 15 residues. Germline CDR1 and CDR2: SGHTA and FQGTGA. CDR3 nucleotide sequence: TGTGCCAGCAGCTTGGATGCGGGGGTCTACAATGAGCAGTTCTTC. Translating it yields CASSLDAGVYNEQFF.

The CDR3 coding sequence is TGCAGCGCCGGGACAGGGACCGCCGGGGAGCTGTTTTTT. Its protein is CSAGTGTAGELFF. The J gene is TRBJ2-2, the V gene TRBV29-1; 9 nucleotides align to TRBD1. This CDR3 is 13 amino acids long. V gave up 7 bases and J gave up 6 bases; unmatched junction bases: 6. Germline CDR1 reads SQVTM; CDR2 reads ANQGSEA.

This clone was picked up one time. The gene calls are TRBV5-1 and TRBJ2-1; D tentatively fits TRBD1 or TRBD2 (5 bases each). Germline loops: CDR1 SGHRS, CDR2 YFSETQ. V lost 0 bases and J 8 bases, leaving 12 bases between the germline ends. This CDR3 is built from 14 residues. The CDR3: CASSLGGGFDEQFF. For the CDR3, the DNA is TGCGCCAGCAGCTTGGGTGGGGGTTTCGATGAGCAGTTCTTC.